The T cell receptor beta chain described here comes from a study of blood T cell repertoires in COVID-19. Assay used: immunoSEQ multiplex PCR; TCRdb lists only in-frame clones, some missing. Here the sample spans some 300,000 clones, 90% being singletons. V shed 4 bases and J shed 10 bases, with 14 bases lying between them. Germline V gives CDR1 SNHLY, CDR2 FYNNEI. CDR3 length equals 14 residues. The source of this sequence is a woman younger than 35 with acute COVID-19. The sequencing sample was made of PBMCs or T cells enriched from blood (not recorded which). The V gene is TRBV2, the J gene TRBJ1-6, with D tentatively TRBD1 (5 bases). CDR3 nucleotide sequence: TGTGCCAGCAGTGTAGGGCAGGGTCCATCACCCCTCCACTTT. It is translated as CASSVGQGPSPLHF.